The entry below describes one TCR beta chain. TCRdb processed the 5' RACE reads anew with MiXCR; each CDR3 protein has one entry. This sample has roughly 410,000 distinct CDR3 sequences, with less than 25% found just once. This sample is part of a study of T-cell memory formation after mild COVID-19. The clonotype originates from an adult woman who had mild COVID-19 (a few samples of this study predate the infection). Cell type and time point are not known. Sequencing input: PBMCs or a T cell subset sorted from them (not recorded which).

Here the CDR3 DNA reads TGTGCCAGCAGCCTAAACAAGGGTCGTGGCGGCTACACCTTC. Translated: CASSLNKGRGGYTF. The J gene is TRBJ1-2, the V gene TRBV7-2; D is uncertain. Trimming stripped 5 bases from V and 8 bases from J, with 18 bases between. The germline V gene has CDR1 SGHTA and CDR2 FQGNSA. The CDR3 covers 14 residues.